The 10 T cell receptor beta chains listed next were all sequenced from one sample in a study of blood T cells in healthy people across ages. PCR was performed a second time for about 7 to 11 cycles using a sample-barcoded 5' primer and a J-beta primer mix. TCRdb recomputed calls from the 5' RACE reads with MiXCR, one row per CDR3 protein. The sample carries about 1.6 million distinct CDR3 sequences, 30% to 40% recorded once. Sequencing used blood. The receptors here all came from a woman aged 25 to 45 in good health.

This chain links TRBV30 with TRBJ2-5; perhaps D is TRBD1 or TRBD2 (5 bases each). The DNA end favors TRBJ2-7, so the J call may be wrong. The germline CDR1 and CDR2 sequences are GTSNPN and SVGIG (reference sequence). The CDR3 runs 13 residues. The chain's CDR3 is CAWDGTYAYEQYF. The CDR3 nucleotides read TGTGCCTGGGACGGGACGTACGCCTACGAGCAGTACTTC.

This clonotype has a count of ten or more. The chain recombines TRBV29-1 with TRBJ2-5; D may be TRBD1 or TRBD2 (6 bases each). Germline values: CDR1 SQVTM, CDR2 ANQGSEA. The CDR3 covers 11 residues. The CDR3 is CRPGAWETQYF. CDR3 coding DNA: TGCAGGCCGGGGGCTTGGGAGACCCAGTACTTC. Drawing the rest from reference TRBV29-1 and TRBJ2-5, the complete variable domain is SAVISQKPSRDICQRGTSLTIQCQVDSQVTMMFWYRQQPGQSLTLIATANQGSEATYESGFVIDKFPISRPNLTFSTLTVSNMSPEDSSIYLCRPGAWETQYFGPGTRLLVL.

The chain employs TRBV13 and TRBJ2-1; TRBD2 aligns across 11 bases. Germline V gene sequence: CDR1 PRHDT, CDR2 FYEKMQ (reference sequence). The CDR3 has 17 residues. J lost 6 bases, V lost 5 bases, and 12 bases had no gene match. The CDR3 DNA follows: TGTGCCAGCAGCCTGAGAGTAGCGGGGGGGCCGAGCAATGAGCAGTTCTTC. Translating gives CASSLRVAGGPSNEQFF.

The chain links TRBV13 to TRBJ2-2; D uncertain. The CDR3 contains 15 residues. V was shortened by 2 bases and J by 3 bases, with 10 bases between the two germline ends. Germline-derived CDR1 and CDR2 are PRHDT and FYEKMQ (reference sequence). In DNA, the CDR3 is TGTGCCAGCAGCTTACCCGACGAGTACACCGGGGAGCTGTTTTTT. Residues: CASSLPDEYTGELFF.

The rearrangement links TRBV5-6 to TRBJ2-7; the D call may be TRBD1 or TRBD2 (5 bases each). V lost 0 bases and J lost 5, with 18 bases in between. This CDR3 comprises 16 residues. Germline CDR1 SGHDT, CDR2 YYEEEE. In DNA, the CDR3 is TGTGCCAGCAGCTTGGAGAGAGGGGCAATCTTACACGAGCAGTACTTC. This sequence encodes CASSLERGAILHEQYF.

This clonotype has a count of ten or more. This sequence joins TRBV5-1 and TRBJ2-7; D call uncertain. Looked up from germline, CDR1 is SGHRS and CDR2 is YFSETQ. The CDR3 loop spans 13 amino acids. V shed 2 bases and J shed 0 bases, with 6 bases lying between them. Here the CDR3 reads CASSLDLSYEQYF. CDR3 DNA sequence: TGCGCCAGCAGCTTAGATCTCTCCTACGAGCAGTACTTC.

The chain recombines TRBV20-1 with TRBJ1-1; a weak D match, TRBD1 (5 bases). Germline V gene sequence: CDR1 DFQATT, CDR2 SNEGSKA (reference sequence). V dropped 0 bases and J dropped 3 bases, with 11 bases sitting between them. The CDR3 has 14 amino acids. CDR3 bases: TGCAGTGCTAGAGATTCCGGGGGGGACACTGAAGCTTTCTTT. As protein: CSARDSGGDTEAFF.

The CDR3 bases are TGTGCCAGCAGCGTCAGTTTTGCTCATGTCACAGATACGCAGTATTTT. Translating it yields CASSVSFAHVTDTQYF. The gene calls are TRBV9 and TRBJ2-3; the D is unclear. This CDR3 spans 16 amino acids. The V and J ends lost 2 bases and 2 bases respectively, with 15 bases between them. Per the germline V gene, CDR1 is SGDLS and CDR2 is YYNGEE.

The V and J genes are TRBV7-2 and TRBJ2-3; 7 nucleotides match TRBD2. V gave up 3 bases and J gave up 2 bases; unmatched junction bases: 8. CDR3 length equals 16 residues. Per the germline V gene, CDR1 is SGHTA and CDR2 is FQGNSA. Written as DNA, the CDR3 is TGTGCCAGCAGCTTCCTCGGGGGGAAAATCACAGATACGCAGTATTTT. It translates to CASSFLGGKITDTQYF.

Note on this clonotype: The junction differs from germline at one of its ends, possibly a read error. This chain joins TRBV27 and TRBJ1-4, with D unclear. The CDR3 covers 11 residues. CDR1 MNHEY and CDR2 SMNVEV come from the germline V gene (reference sequence). CDR3 nucleotides: TGTGCCAGCGGGGTTAATGAAGAACTGTTTTTT. The encoded protein is CASGVNEELFF. Complete variable domain (other parts from reference TRBV27 and TRBJ1-4): EAQVTQNPRYLITVTGKKLTVTCSQNMNHEYMSWYRQDPGLGLRQIYYSMNVEVTDKGDVPEGYKVSRKEKRNFPLILESPSPNQTSLYFCASGVNEELFFGSGTQLSVL.